This passage covers 14 T cell receptor beta chains from one sample sequenced in a study of blood T cells in healthy people across ages. Primers used in a second PCR of about 6 to 11 cycles were a sample-barcoded 5' primer and a J-beta primer mix. TCRdb processed the 5' RACE reads anew with MiXCR; each CDR3 protein has one entry. The table shows around 580,000 distinct CDR3 sequences, with under 55% occurring only once. The sequenced sample was blood. All receptors derive from a man older than 75 in good health.

CDR3 amino acids: CASSPGQGLAGYNEQFF. Here the CDR3 DNA reads TGTGCCAGCAGCCCAGGACAGGGCCTAGCGGGGTACAATGAGCAGTTCTTC. The chain combines TRBV7-2 with TRBJ2-1, with D perhaps matching TRBD2 (9 bases). Trimming took 5 bases from V and 4 from J, leaving 21 bases between them. Per germline, CDR1 SGHTA and CDR2 FQGNSA. The CDR3 runs to 17 residues.

V is TRBV4-3 and J is TRBJ2-7; TRBD2 aligns across 11 bases. Trimming removed 1 base from V and 3 bases from J; junction bases left unmatched: 8. The CDR3 runs to 17 residues. Germline lookup yields CDR1 LGHNA and CDR2 YSLEER. The CDR3 region has the DNA TGCGCCAGCAGCCAAGGTCCGGGGCTAGCGGGAGGCTACGAGCAGTACTTC. This translates into CASSQGPGLAGGYEQYF.

The chain is built from TRBV28 and TRBJ2-3; TRBD2 matches 10 bases. Trimming at V came to 8 bases and at J to 1 base, leaving 6 bases not matched to a gene. The CDR3 is made up of 15 amino acids. The V gene's germline CDR1 is MDHEN and CDR2 SYDVKM. CDR3 in amino acids: CASQILAGGTDTQYF. CDR3 sequence (DNA): TGTGCCAGCCAGATCCTAGCGGGGGGCACAGATACGCAGTATTTT.

The sample holds many counts of this clonotype. The chain employs TRBV6-6 and TRBJ2-6, with D uncertain. V lost 2 bases to trimming and J lost 4 bases, with 6 bases between them. Per germline, CDR1 MNHNY and CDR2 SVGAGI (reference sequence). The CDR3 loop spans 14 amino acids. Written as DNA, the CDR3 is TGTGCCAGCAGTTACGCAGTCGGGGCCAACGTCCTGACTTTC. Protein sequence: CASSYAVGANVLTF.

The gene calls are TRBV30 and TRBJ2-7; D not certain. Trimming removed 3 bases at V and 5 bases at J, with 17 bases between. This CDR3 is built from 14 residues. Germline CDR1 and CDR2: GTSNPN and SVGIG (reference sequence). The CDR3 protein is CAWRAPGRSNEQYF. Written as DNA, the CDR3 is TGTGCCTGGAGGGCCCCGGGTCGGTCGAACGAGCAGTACTTC.

The chain has TRBV7-2 and TRBJ1-2; 7 positions match TRBD1. The V gene's germline CDR1 is SGHTA and CDR2 FQGNSA. V dropped 7 bases and J dropped 5; count of bases not matched to a gene: 4. CDR3 length: 12 amino acids. The CDR3 protein is CASTRQGYGYTF. The DNA of the CDR3 is TGTGCCAGCACCCGACAGGGTTATGGCTACACCTTC.

The chain is built from TRBV20-1 and TRBJ2-3; 7 bases agree with TRBD2. CDR3 length: 14 residues. The V gene's germline CDR1 is DFQATT and CDR2 SNEGSKA (reference sequence). The V and J ends lost 3 bases and 9 bases, in that order; junction bases with no gene match: 12. The chain's CDR3 is CSARDTSVRSTQYF. CDR3 bases: TGCAGTGCTAGGGACACTAGCGTCCGCTCAACGCAGTATTTT.

This clonotype was recorded a few times. This chain joins TRBV7-8 and TRBJ2-3; 8 bases line up with TRBD2. V lost 4 bases to trimming and J lost 2 bases; unmatched junction nucleotides: 5. CDR1 SGHVS and CDR2 FQNEAQ come from the germline V gene. This CDR3 is 15 amino acids long. CDR3 amino acids: CASSSLAGYTDTQYF. CDR3 coding DNA: TGTGCCAGCAGCTCATTAGCGGGGTACACAGATACGCAGTATTTT.

J is TRBJ2-3 and V is TRBV2, with D uncertain. Germline lookup yields CDR1 SNHLY and CDR2 FYNNEI. V was shortened by 5 bases and J by 2 bases, with 14 bases between the two germline ends. This CDR3 is 15 amino acids long. The CDR3 here is CASSRLQDNTDTQYF. In DNA form, the CDR3 reads TGTGCCAGCAGTAGGCTGCAGGATAACACAGATACGCAGTATTTT.

The rearrangement joins TRBV20-1 to TRBJ1-5, with D unclear. The CDR3 loop spans 13 amino acids. Germline V CDR1 and CDR2: DFQATT, SNEGSKA (reference sequence). The V end lost 0 bases, the J end lost 3 bases, and 6 bases lay between the germline ends. The CDR3 loop is CSARDLLNQPQHF. CDR3 coding DNA: TGCAGTGCTAGAGACTTGCTCAATCAGCCCCAGCATTTT.

This chain uses TRBV12-3 or TRBV12-4 with TRBJ2-1, with 9 bases lining up with TRBD2. This CDR3 spans 14 amino acids. The junction had 9 bases not matched to a gene; V was cut back by 6 bases and J by 9 bases. The CDR3 region is CASSWERGAGEQFF. CDR3 coding DNA: TGTGCCAGCAGCTGGGAGCGGGGGGCTGGTGAGCAGTTCTTC.

The V call is TRBV29-1, the J call TRBJ2-4; D remains unclear. The DNA end is a closer match to TRBJ2-5, so the J assignment may be wrong. This CDR3 is 11 amino acids long. Germline lookup yields CDR1 SQVTM and CDR2 ANQGSEA. The CDR3 protein is CSGVVRETQYF. The CDR3 DNA reads as TGCAGCGGTGTGGTTAGAGAGACCCAGTACTTC.

V is TRBV21-1 and J is TRBJ1-6. TRBV21-1 is a pseudogene. The CDR3 sequence is 10 residues long. CDR3 in amino acids: CARINSPLHF. As DNA, the CDR3 is TGTGCCAGGATTAATTCACCCCTCCACTTT.

The J gene is TRBJ2-1, the V gene TRBV20-1; the D is unclear. Trimming removed 6 bases from V and 5 bases from J, with 26 bases in between. The CDR3 length is 17 residues. The germline V gene has CDR1 DFQATT and CDR2 SNEGSKA (reference sequence). The CDR3 bases are TGCAGTGCCCCCCGGAAAATTGACCCCAAACCACACAATGAGCAGTTCTTC. As protein: CSAPRKIDPKPHNEQFF.